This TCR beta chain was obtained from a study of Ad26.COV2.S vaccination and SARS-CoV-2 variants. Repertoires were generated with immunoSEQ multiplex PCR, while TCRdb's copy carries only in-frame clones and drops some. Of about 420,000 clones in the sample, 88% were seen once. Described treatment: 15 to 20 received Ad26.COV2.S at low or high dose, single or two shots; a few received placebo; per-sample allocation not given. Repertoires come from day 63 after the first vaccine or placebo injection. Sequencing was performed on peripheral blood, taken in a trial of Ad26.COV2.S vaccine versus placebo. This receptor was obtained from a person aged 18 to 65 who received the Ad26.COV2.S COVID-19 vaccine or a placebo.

This chain's CDR3 is CASSIGDSYEQYF. The CDR3 DNA is TGTGCCAGTAGTATAGGAGATTCCTACGAGCAGTACTTC. The genes are TRBV19 and TRBJ2-7; D call uncertain. V shed 1 base and J shed 1 base, with 5 bases lying between them. Per the germline V gene, CDR1 is LNHDA and CDR2 is SQIVND (reference sequence). This CDR3 contains 13 residues.